This T cell receptor (beta chain) was profiled in a study of blood T cell repertoires in COVID-19. Assay used: immunoSEQ multiplex PCR; TCRdb lists only in-frame clones, some missing. This sample carries under 200,000 clones, around nine tenths of them seen once, and the ten largest clones take around 5.8%. CDR1 is SGHNT, CDR2 YYREEE, per germline (reference sequence). The CDR3 consists of 14 residues. Between the trimmed V and J ends, which lost 5 bases and 2 bases, there was a span of 13 bases. This chain connects TRBV5-4 to TRBJ1-2; D uncertain. This TCR was recovered from a man aged 35-49 years with active or convalescent COVID-19. Sequenced: peripheral blood. In nucleotides, the CDR3 is TGTGCCAGCAGATACATGGGCAGAAACTATGGCTACACCTTC. Amino acids: CASRYMGRNYGYTF.